The rows below give T cell receptor beta chains drawn from one sample of a study of cytomegalovirus exposure and HLA in healthy donors. The method was immunoSEQ multiplex PCR; TCRdb's version includes in-frame clones alone and lacks a portion of them. Of approximately 290,000 clones in the sample, about four fifths were seen once. The specimen sequenced was PBMCs. These receptors all stem from a girl under 10 years old in good health and CMV-seronegative. Each CDR3 is given with its conserved first and last residue. Where a row states a size, it is once, few, many or the class of an expanded clone; other rows omit it.

TRBV18	13	-	CASSPMSEDTQYF
TRBV5-1	15	-	CASSLAGRVPNTIYF
TRBV6-5	13	-	CASSAGYSYGYTF
TRBV7-2	15	few	CASSLGTRDQETQYF
TRBV18	17	-	CASSPLGGGASYNEQFF
TRBV28	13	once	CASSVPDRAGYTF
TRBV7-9	14	-	CSIPQWDRRYGYTF
TRBV7-6	13	once	CASSWEGRETQYF
TRBV6-4	19	-	CASSDSWQGSFLAGNTIYF
TRBV10-3	15	-	CAISHWRGNQETQYF
TRBV25-1	15	-	CASRQNRESKNIQYF
TRBV2	13	-	CASKAGGMETQYF
TRBV5-1	15	-	CASNGLAGSTDTQYF
TRBV14	15	-	CASSQGQGAGYGYTF
TRBV28	15	-	CASSLWDYTTYEQYF
TRBV7-3	16	-	CASSSRGTENTGELFF
TRBV6-4	13	once	CASFGLAGVEQYF
TRBV7-9	13	-	CASSLEGAPEAFF
TRBV28	14	-	CASSLPGLVYEQFF